This T cell receptor (beta chain) was identified in a study of blood T cell repertoires in COVID-19. Sequencing used immunoSEQ multiplex PCR; TCRdb keeps in-frame clones, though not all of them. The data show about 250,000 clones, 60% to 75% seen once. Germline V gives CDR1 SGHTS, CDR2 YDEGEE. The CDR3 covers 14 residues. V lost 4 bases, J lost 5 bases, and 3 bases stayed unmatched. The sequence came from a woman older than 75 with acute or convalescent COVID-19. The chain joins TRBV5-8 to TRBJ2-1; 10 bases line up with TRBD2. The sequenced sample consisted of peripheral blood. The DNA for the CDR3 is TGTGCCAGCAGCCTGGGACTAGCGAACAATGAGCAGTTCTTC. Its translation: CASSLGLANNEQFF.